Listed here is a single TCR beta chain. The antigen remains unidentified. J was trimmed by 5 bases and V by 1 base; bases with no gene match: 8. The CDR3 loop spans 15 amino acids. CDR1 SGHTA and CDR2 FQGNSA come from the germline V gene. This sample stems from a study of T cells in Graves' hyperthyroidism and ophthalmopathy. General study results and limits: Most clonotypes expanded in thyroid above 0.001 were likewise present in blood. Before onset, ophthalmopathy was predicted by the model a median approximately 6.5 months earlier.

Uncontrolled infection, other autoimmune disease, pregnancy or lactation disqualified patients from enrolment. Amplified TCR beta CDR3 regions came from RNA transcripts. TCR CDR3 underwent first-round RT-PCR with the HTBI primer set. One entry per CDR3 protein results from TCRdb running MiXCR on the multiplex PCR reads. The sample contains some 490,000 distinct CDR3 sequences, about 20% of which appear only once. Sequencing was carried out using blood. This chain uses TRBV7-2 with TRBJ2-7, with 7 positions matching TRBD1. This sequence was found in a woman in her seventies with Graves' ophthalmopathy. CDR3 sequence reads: CASSLGAGGHDEQYF. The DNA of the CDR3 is TGTGCCAGCAGCTTAGGGGCAGGGGGACACGACGAGCAGTACTTC.